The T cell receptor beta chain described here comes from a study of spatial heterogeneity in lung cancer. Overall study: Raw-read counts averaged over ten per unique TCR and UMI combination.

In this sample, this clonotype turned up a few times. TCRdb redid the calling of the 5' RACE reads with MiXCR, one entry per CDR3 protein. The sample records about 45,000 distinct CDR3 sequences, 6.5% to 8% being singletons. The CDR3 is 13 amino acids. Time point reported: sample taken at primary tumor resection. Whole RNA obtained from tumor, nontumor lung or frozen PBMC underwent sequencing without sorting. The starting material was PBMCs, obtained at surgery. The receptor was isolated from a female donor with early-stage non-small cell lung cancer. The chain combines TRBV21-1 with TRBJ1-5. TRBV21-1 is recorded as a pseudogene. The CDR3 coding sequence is TGTGCCAGCAGCAGTAATCGCAATCAGCCCCAGCATTTT. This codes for CASSSNRNQPQHF.